This T cell receptor (beta chain) stems from a study of graft-versus-host responses after intestinal transplantation. A note on this clone: Its antigen remains unknown.

CDR3 size: 13 residues. The V end was cut by 2 bases, the J end by 7 bases, with 8 bases between. Looked up from germline, CDR1 is MNHEY and CDR2 is SVGAGI. The protocol was immunoSEQ multiplex PCR, while the TCRdb copy is restricted to in-frame clones and leaves out a portion. Of some 100,000 clones in the sample, 80% to 95% were seen once. V and J are TRBV6-5 and TRBJ2-2, with D possibly matching TRBD2 (5 bases). The clonotype was recovered from a human donor who received an intestinal transplant. Sequenced material: unstimulated CD8+ T cells sorted from spleen or lymph node cells, taken before intestinal transplant. CDR3 nucleotides: TGTGCCAGCAGTTACGGAGGTTTCGGGGAGCTGTTTTTT. The encoded protein is CASSYGGFGELFF.